Presented here are 5 T cell receptor beta chains from one specimen sequenced in a study of T cell responses to AZD1222 COVID-19 vaccine. Clones were sequenced by immunoSEQ multiplex PCR, and TCRdb holds only the in-frame ones, with some missing. The repertoire holds roughly 170,000 clones, with around 94% as singletons. The sequenced sample was peripheral blood, obtained 28 days after the second AZD1222 dose. All receptors derive from an adult who received the AZD1222 COVID-19 vaccine.

This chain connects TRBV28 to TRBJ2-7, with D perhaps matching TRBD2 (6 bases). The CDR3 runs to 14 residues. Trimming shortened V by 2 bases and J by 5 bases, and 13 bases separated the two germline ends. Germline CDR1 is MDHEN and CDR2 is SYDVKM. The CDR3 coding sequence is TGTGCCAGCAGTTTAAAACCGGAGGGGCACGAGCAGTACTTC. Translating it yields CASSLKPEGHEQYF.

The chain recombines TRBV19 with TRBJ2-1; the match to TRBD2 covers 8 bases. J was trimmed by 4 bases and V by 1 base; bases with no gene match: 9. The CDR3 has 17 residues. Germline values: CDR1 LNHDA, CDR2 SQIVND (reference sequence). The CDR3 sequence is CASSIVSAGAPYNEQFF. The CDR3 DNA sequence: TGTGCCAGTAGTATAGTTTCAGCGGGGGCCCCTTACAATGAGCAGTTCTTC.

The CDR3 sequence is CASSESPVTETQYF. The CDR3 DNA reads as TGTGCCAGCAGCGAGAGCCCCGTGACGGAGACCCAGTACTTC. The J gene is TRBJ2-5, the V gene TRBV5-6; D is undetermined. This CDR3 has 14 amino acids. V was pared by 4 bases and J by 5 bases, with 15 bases between. Germline CDR1 is SGHDT and CDR2 is YYEEEE.

V and J are TRBV7-3 and TRBJ2-1, with TRBD2 matching over 8 bases. Unmatched junction bases numbered 12, after V lost 2 bases and J lost 9 bases. From germline, CDR1 is SGHTA and CDR2 FQGTGA. The CDR3 contains 16 residues. The CDR3, as DNA: TGTGCCAGCAGCTTATTAGCGGGGAGTCGTAGCAGTGAGCAGTTCTTC. Protein: CASSLLAGSRSSEQFF.

The chain has TRBV11-2 and TRBJ2-5; 9 nucleotides match TRBD2. Trimming removed 5 bases from V and 1 base from J; junction bases left unmatched: 11. The CDR3 covers 17 residues. In germline, CDR1 is SGHAT, CDR2 FQNNGV. The DNA of the CDR3 is TGTGCCAGCAGCCCCGGGGCTCTAGCGGGAACCCAAGAGACCCAGTACTTC. Its translation is CASSPGALAGTQETQYF.